A single sample gave rise to the 11 T cell receptor beta chains below, sequenced in a study of shared clonotypes between healthy human individuals. Measured with immunoSEQ multiplex PCR; TCRdb has only the in-frame clones, and not every one. The table has about 610,000 clones, around 97% seen once. Specimen: naive CD4+ T cells sorted from blood. This sample's subset: CD45RA+ positively selected. The receptors originated from a woman between 25 and 40 years old in good health.

The chain links TRBV29-1 to TRBJ2-7; D might be TRBD1 (5 bases). From germline, CDR1 is SQVTM and CDR2 ANQGSEA. Between the trimmed V and J ends, which lost 3 bases and 1 base, there was a span of 10 bases. This CDR3 is built from 13 residues. The CDR3 DNA sequence: TGCAGCGTTGATGTTTCAGGGTCCTACGAGCAGTACTTC. The encoded protein is CSVDVSGSYEQYF.

This clone was detected once. The chain has TRBV30 and TRBJ1-5; 8 positions agree with TRBD1. The V gene's germline CDR1 is GTSNPN and CDR2 SVGIG (reference sequence). V dropped 4 bases and J dropped 4; count of bases not matched to a gene: 6. The CDR3 runs to 14 residues. The CDR3 bases are TGTGCCTGGAATGACAGGGGCGGAAATCAGCCCCAGCATTTT. It encodes CAWNDRGGNQPQHF.

This chain links TRBV5-6 with TRBJ2-7; 14 bases align to TRBD2. Looked up from germline, CDR1 is SGHDT and CDR2 is YYEEEE. The CDR3 is 19 amino acids. V lost 4 bases and J lost 7; bases outside the gene matches: 19. The CDR3 DNA reads as TGTGCCAGCAGCCTTTGGACTAGCGGGAGGACGACGAATTTGATAGAGCAGTACTTC. This translates into CASSLWTSGRTTNLIEQYF.

The V and J genes are TRBV28 and TRBJ2-5, with 11 bases aligning to TRBD1. From germline, CDR1 is MDHEN and CDR2 SYDVKM. V was pared by 8 bases and J by 4 bases, with 12 bases of the junction left unmatched. The CDR3 totals 16 residues. The CDR3 nucleotides read TGTGCCAGCCTAAACGGACAGGGGGCAGCGGGAGAGACCCAGTACTTC. It yields the protein CASLNGQGAAGETQYF. The variable domain in full, completed from reference TRBV28 and TRBJ2-5, reads DVKVTQSSRYLVKRTGEKVFLECVQDMDHENMFWYRQDPGLGLRLIYFSYDVKMKEKGDIPEGYSVSREKKERFSLILESASTNQTSMYLCASLNGQGAAGETQYFGPGTRLLVL.

The chain employs TRBV28 and TRBJ2-2, with D tentatively TRBD1 or TRBD2 (5 bases each). Germline V gene data show CDR1 as MDHEN and CDR2 as SYDVKM. The CDR3 is made up of 16 amino acids. V dropped 2 bases and J dropped 1 base, with 11 bases sitting between them. The CDR3 nucleotides read TGTGCCAGCAGTTTAGGGGGTCTCTTGAACACCGGGGAGCTGTTTTTT. Its translation is CASSLGGLLNTGELFF.

The chain couples TRBV5-1 to TRBJ2-5; 11 nucleotides line up with TRBD2. The germline V gene has CDR1 SGHRS and CDR2 YFSETQ. CDR3 length: 16 residues. Losses at the gene ends were 7 bases for V and 1 base for J; bases not matched to a gene: 9. The CDR3 coding sequence is TGCGCCAGCGACGAACTTGGACTAGCGGGCCAAGAGACCCAGTACTTC. Its translation: CASDELGLAGQETQYF.

The rearrangement links TRBV5-1 to TRBJ2-7, with TRBD1 identical over 11 bases. Germline CDR1 and CDR2: SGHRS and YFSETQ. Trimming cost V 2 bases and J 2 bases; bases outside gene matches: 3. The CDR3 has 15 residues. CDR3 sequence (DNA): TGCGCCAGCAGCTTCGGGACAGGGGGGCCCTACGAGCAGTACTTC. Its translation is CASSFGTGGPYEQYF.

V gene TRBV10-3 combines with J gene TRBJ1-1, with 10 bases that match TRBD1. Losses at the gene ends were 1 base for V and 5 bases for J; bases not matched to a gene: 4. The CDR3 runs 15 residues. In germline, CDR1 is ENHRY, CDR2 SYGVKD. CDR3 sequence reads: CAISEFGQGDTEAFF. DNA for the CDR3: TGTGCCATCAGTGAGTTCGGACAGGGGGATACTGAAGCTTTCTTT.

The chain links TRBV7-9 to TRBJ2-1; 9 positions match TRBD2. CDR3 length: 17 amino acids. The trim removed 0 bases at V and 9 bases at J, leaving 12 bases unmatched. Germline CDR1 and CDR2: SEHNR and FQNEAQ (reference sequence). In nucleotides, the CDR3 is TGTGCCAGCAGCTTAGCTTTCGGGCGGGAGGGGAAGAGTGAGCAGTTCTTC. Protein: CASSLAFGREGKSEQFF.

The V call is TRBV9, the J call TRBJ1-3, with no clear D. The V end lost 0 bases, the J end lost 0 bases, and 4 bases lay between the germline ends. The CDR3 sequence is 14 residues long. Germline lookup yields CDR1 SGDLS and CDR2 YYNGEE. CDR3 sequence: CASSVEDSGNTIYF. In DNA, the CDR3 is TGTGCCAGCAGCGTAGAGGACTCTGGAAACACCATATATTTT.

In regard to this clone: The sample contains more than one DNA sequence encoding this CDR3. The rearrangement uses TRBV5-4 and TRBJ2-5, with TRBD2 identical over 8 bases. The DNA end favors TRBJ2-7, so the J call may be wrong. This CDR3 is 15 amino acids long. Germline V gives CDR1 SGHNT, CDR2 YYREEE (reference sequence). The CDR3 nucleotides are TGTGCCAGCAGCCCCACTAGCGGTAGCTCCTACGAGCAGTACTTC. Residues: CASSPTSGSSYEQYF.